The rows below give T cell receptor beta chains drawn from one sample of a study of T cells in Graves' hyperthyroidism and ophthalmopathy. TCRdb processed the multiplex PCR reads anew with MiXCR; each CDR3 protein has one entry. The table records about 760,000 distinct CDR3 sequences, approximately 40% of them present only once. The specimen was blood. These TCRs come from a woman in her thirties or forties with Graves' hyperthyroidism. Both conserved end residues are part of each CDR3. D genes are given only for firm matches. Part of the rows lack a size; the others show once, few, many or a class for expanded clones.

v_call	j_call	d_call	clone_size	cdr3_aa	cdr3_nt
TRBV12-3/TRBV12-4	TRBJ2-3	NA	NA	CASSPPRDTQYF	TGTGCCAGCAGTCCCCCTCGGGATACGCAGTATTTT
TRBV29-1	TRBJ1-3	NA	NA	CSSYGVSGNTIYF	TGCAGCAGTTACGGAGTCTCTGGAAACACCATATATTTT
TRBV11-3	TRBJ1-1	TRBD1	few	CASSSHRGRGRNTEAFF	TGTGCCAGCAGCTCCCATAGGGGGCGGGGGAGGAACACTGAAGCTTTCTTT
TRBV4-1	TRBJ2-7	NA	few	CASSQKAWYEQYF	TGCGCCAGCAGCCAGAAGGCCTGGTACGAGCAGTACTTC
TRBV24-1	TRBJ1-1	TRBD1	NA	CATSETGPLDTEAFF	TGTGCCACCAGTGAGACAGGGCCGTTGGACACTGAAGCTTTCTTT
TRBV7-9	TRBJ2-2	TRBD1	NA	CASSRNRGTGELFF	TGTGCCAGCAGCCGGAACAGGGGCACCGGGGAGCTGTTTTTT
TRBV7-2	TRBJ2-7	TRBD1	NA	CASSLEGGEGEQYF	TGTGCCAGCAGCTTAGAAGGGGGCGAGGGCGAGCAGTACTTC
TRBV7-2	TRBJ2-7	NA	many	CASSLGLRSHEQYF	TGTGCCAGCAGCTTAGGCCTCAGGAGCCACGAGCAGTACTTC
TRBV15	TRBJ1-5	NA	many	CATSSRGSYSNQPQHF	TGTGCCACCAGCTCCCGGGGTTCCTATAGCAATCAGCCCCAGCATTTT
TRBV10-3	TRBJ1-2	TRBD1	NA	CAMGTARDGYTF	TGTGCCATGGGGACAGCCAGGGATGGCTACACCTTC
TRBV4-1	TRBJ2-2	TRBD1	NA	CASSQAQTGGNTGELFF	TGCGCCAGCAGCCAAGCCCAGACAGGGGGCAACACCGGGGAGCTGTTTTTT
TRBV12-3/TRBV12-4	TRBJ2-6	NA	few	CASSRPGSGANVLTF	TGTGCCAGCAGCAGACCGGGGTCTGGGGCCAACGTCCTGACTTTC
TRBV25-1	TRBJ2-7	NA	few	CASSRGGLDGSYEQYF	TGTGCCAGCAGTCGTGGAGGGTTAGATGGTTCCTACGAGCAGTACTTC
TRBV2	TRBJ1-1	NA	NA	CASIPQGKGKAFF	TGTGCCAGCATCCCTCAGGGCAAAGGGAAAGCTTTCTTT
TRBV2	TRBJ1-5	NA	NA	CASSFARVRQPQHF	TGTGCCAGCAGTTTTGCCCGGGTGAGACAGCCCCAGCATTTT
TRBV20-1	TRBJ1-1	NA	NA	CSVRTANTEAFF	TGCAGTGTAAGGACAGCTAACACTGAAGCTTTCTTT
TRBV5-8	TRBJ2-6	NA	many	CASSPRSGGHSGANVLTF	TGTGCCAGCAGCCCGAGGTCGGGGGGCCACTCTGGGGCCAACGTCCTGACTTTC
TRBV12-3/TRBV12-4	TRBJ1-2	NA	many	CASSPHDRTYGYTF	TGTGCCAGCAGCCCACACGACAGGACCTATGGCTACACCTTC
TRBV5-1	TRBJ2-2	NA	NA	CASSLFLDTNTGELFF	TGCGCCAGCAGCTTGTTTTTAGATACGAACACCGGGGAGCTGTTTTTT
TRBV4-1	TRBJ2-5	NA	many	CASSRRDRDASETQYF	TGCGCCAGCAGCCGAAGAGACCGGGACGCTTCAGAGACCCAGTACTTC
TRBV29-1	TRBJ2-6	NA	many	CSVELASGANVLTF	TGCAGCGTTGAACTGGCCTCTGGGGCCAACGTCCTGACTTTC
TRBV12-3/TRBV12-4	TRBJ1-1	NA	many	CASSYRLNTEAFF	TGTGCCAGCAGTTACCGCTTGAACACTGAAGCTTTCTTT